This TCR beta chain was sequenced for a study of OX40 agonist ivuxolimab in advanced cancers. For the study at large: Every 2 weeks, ivuxolimab was infused into the patients intravenously at between 0.01 and 10 mg/kg.

Trimming cost V 2 bases and J 6 bases, with 15 bases left between them. Germline CDR1 reads LNHDA; CDR2 reads SQIVND (reference sequence). The CDR3 is 15 amino acids. TCRdb's copy holds only in-frame clones and misses some; the assay was immunoSEQ multiplex PCR. Of 70,000 to 95,000 clones listed, 90% to 95% are singletons. The chain couples TRBV19 to TRBJ2-3, with D tentatively TRBD2 (5 bases). This receptor was taken from an adult with an advanced solid tumor such as melanoma, head and neck, liver or kidney cancer. The starting material was CD4+ or CD8+ T cells sorted from blood, obtained in a trial of the OX40 agonist ivuxolimab. The CDR3: CASSITIKGDDTQYF. CDR3 DNA: TGTGCCAGTAGTATAACCATAAAGGGAGACGATACGCAGTATTTT.